A selection of T cell receptor beta chains follows, all from one sample in a study of blood T cell repertoires in COVID-19. The method was immunoSEQ multiplex PCR; TCRdb's version includes in-frame clones alone and lacks a portion of them. The sample contains hundreds of thousands of clones, 84% of which appear only once. The sample taken for sequencing was peripheral blood. The receptors come from a woman older than 75 with active or convalescent COVID-19. The CDR3 runs from the conserved cysteine through the conserved F or W. The D gene is left open where the match is weak. Expanded clones are given a class, and other clones once, few, many or no size at all.

cdr3_nt cdr3_aa j_call d_call v_call clone_size
TGTGCCACCAGTGGGGCTAGCGGGGGCCGGGCAGATACGCAGTATTTT CATSGASGGRADTQYF TRBJ2-3 TRBD2 TRBV24-1 .
TGCGCCAGCAGCTTGGGTTTGACAGGGGGCGCAGAGACCCAGTACTTC CASSLGLTGGAETQYF TRBJ2-5 TRBD1 TRBV5-1 .
TGTGCCAGTAAGAGATCGGGGAGGGAGAACACCGGGGAGCTGTTTTTT CASKRSGRENTGELFF TRBJ2-2 TRBD2 TRBV19 .
TGTGCCAGCAGCCAAGGAACTGGACAGGGTCAGCCCCAGCATTTT CASSQGTGQGQPQHF TRBJ1-5 TRBD1 TRBV3-1/TRBV3-2 .
TGTGCCAGCAGCCAGGAGGGGGGGAGGACTGAAGCTTTCTTT CASSQEGGRTEAFF TRBJ1-1 . TRBV4-2 .
TGTGCCAGCAGCTGGACAGGACGTGGCTACACCTTC CASSWTGRGYTF TRBJ1-2 TRBD1 TRBV2 .
TGTGCCAGGAAGCAGGGTAGCAATCAGCCCCAGCATTTT CARKQGSNQPQHF TRBJ1-5 . TRBV6-5 .
TGTGCCAGCAGCTTGGAGGGTACTAGCGGGGGCCAAGAGACCCAGTACTTC CASSLEGTSGGQETQYF TRBJ2-5 TRBD2 TRBV5-4 .
TGTGCCAGCAGCTCCTCGGGCTACGAGCAGTACTTC CASSSSGYEQYF TRBJ2-7 . TRBV7-3 .
TGTGCCAGTAGTAAATGGGTGCCGAACGTAGGGGGGGATGAAAAACTGTTTTTT CASSKWVPNVGGDEKLFF TRBJ1-4 . TRBV19 .
TGCAGTGCTAGTAGTTGGGTGGGCGGGACCGCCAGTGGCTACACCTTC CSASSWVGGTASGYTF TRBJ1-2 . TRBV20-1 .
TGTGCCAGTAGTATAGCAGAGGGTGGCTACACCTTC CASSIAEGGYTF TRBJ1-2 . TRBV19 .
TGTGCCAGCAGCTTGCTATCTGCAGAGACCCAGTACTTC CASSLLSAETQYF TRBJ2-5 . TRBV5-6 .
TGTGCCAGCACCAAGACAGGGAGGAATAATTCACCCCTCCACTTT CASTKTGRNNSPLHF TRBJ1-6 TRBD1 TRBV28 .
TGCAGTGCTGGAAAAGGTGAGGGACTGTTCTTC CSAGKGEGLFF TRBJ2-1 . TRBV20-1 .
TGTGCCATCAGTACTAGCGGGGGGCCCTCCTACAATGAGCAGTTCTTC CAISTSGGPSYNEQFF TRBJ2-1 TRBD2 TRBV10-3 .
TGCGCCAGCAGCCTATCGAGGGGGCTCGGCGAGCAGTACTTC CASSLSRGLGEQYF TRBJ2-7 TRBD1 TRBV5-1 once
TGTGCCAGCAGGTGGGGCTCTAACTATGGCTACACCTTC CASRWGSNYGYTF TRBJ1-2 . TRBV5-6 .
TGTGCCAGCTCACCACCCCTCTCTGGAAACACCATATATTTT CASSPPLSGNTIYF TRBJ1-3 . TRBV18 .
TGTGCCAGCAGCTCCTTGGGGGCCCCCCAGACTGAAGCTTTCTTT CASSSLGAPQTEAFF TRBJ1-1 . TRBV7-6 few
TGTGCCAGCAGTGGCGGGGGGTTTCGCTCTGGGGCCAACGTCCTGACTTTC CASSGGGFRSGANVLTF TRBJ2-6 TRBD2 TRBV28 .
TGTGCCAGCAGCCAGACAGGGACGGACGAGCAGTACTTC CASSQTGTDEQYF TRBJ2-7 TRBD1 TRBV4-2 .
TGTGCCAGCAGCTTGAGGCAGGGGGCGAGCGGGAGGGTCCTCCCGCAGTACTTC CASSLRQGASGRVLPQYF TRBJ2-7 TRBD2 TRBV5-5 .
TGTGCCTCTCGGGTTCATGGACAACAGTATAATTCACCCCTCCACTTT CASRVHGQQYNSPLHF TRBJ1-6 . TRBV19 .
TGTGCCAGTACCCCGGACAGGGCAGGTGGCTACACCTTC CASTPDRAGGYTF TRBJ1-2 TRBD1 TRBV19 .
TGTGCCTGGAATTTCGGCGGGAGAGCCCCTAGTGAGCAGTTCTTC CAWNFGGRAPSEQFF TRBJ2-1 TRBD2 TRBV30 .
TGTGCCATCAGTGAGTCCGGGAGGGCCGCGAGCAACTCCTACGAGCAGTACTTC CAISESGRAASNSYEQYF TRBJ2-7 TRBD2 TRBV10-3 .
TGTGCCAGCAGCGGGTCAGGGGGCGCCTCCGAGCAGTACTTC CASSGSGGASEQYF TRBJ2-7 TRBD1 TRBV9 few
TGTGCCAGCTCACCGTCTGGGGCTCAGCCCCAGCATTTT CASSPSGAQPQHF TRBJ1-5 . TRBV18 few
TGTGCCAGCAGCGCGGGACAGGGGGGTCCCAACATTCAGTACTTC CASSAGQGGPNIQYF TRBJ2-4 TRBD1 TRBV7-6 .
TGTGCCAGCACCGTAGACAGGCTCTCTGGAAACACCATATATTTT CASTVDRLSGNTIYF TRBJ1-3 . TRBV2 .
TGTGCTAGTGGTTTGGCAGGTAGAACCTACGAGCAGTACTTC CASGLAGRTYEQYF TRBJ2-7 . TRBV12-5 .
TGTGCCAGCAGCGTAGGGACAAACCAAGAGACCCAGTACTTC CASSVGTNQETQYF TRBJ2-5 . TRBV9 .
TGTGCCAGCAGTCCGGAGGAAGGCTACACCTTC CASSPEEGYTF TRBJ1-2 . TRBV6-6 few
TGTGCCAGCAGTGACCCGGGACAGGGTGGGTATGAGCAGTTCTTC CASSDPGQGGYEQFF TRBJ2-1 TRBD1 TRBV25-1 .
TGTGCCAGCAGTTACCGCGCCCATCGAGGAAATAATTCACCCCTCCACTTT CASSYRAHRGNNSPLHF TRBJ1-6 . TRBV28 .
TGTGCCAGCAGCTTGCTGGGTGACAGATTAAATCAGCCCCAGCATTTT CASSLLGDRLNQPQHF TRBJ1-5 . TRBV5-6 .
TGTGCCACCAGTGATGGGCAGGGAAGCAATCAGCCCCAGCATTTT CATSDGQGSNQPQHF TRBJ1-5 . TRBV24-1 once
TGTGCCACCAGTGATACTGAACAGGGGGCTATTGGTGGCTACACCTTC CATSDTEQGAIGGYTF TRBJ1-2 TRBD1 TRBV24-1 .
TGTGCCAGCAGCGGGGGGAGCAATCAGCCCCAGCATTTT CASSGGSNQPQHF TRBJ1-5 . TRBV11-1 many
TGCAGCGTTGGACTGGAGACGGGAGCTTTCTTT CSVGLETGAFF TRBJ1-1 . TRBV29-1 .
TGTGCCAGCAGCAGACAGTCTAGCACAGATACGCAGTATTTT CASSRQSSTDTQYF TRBJ2-3 . TRBV2 .
TGTGCCAGCAGCCAGAAGATCAGGGGAGGGGAGATCTACGAGCAGTACTTC CASSQKIRGGEIYEQYF TRBJ2-7 . TRBV3-1/TRBV3-2 .
TGTGCCAGTAGTACCTCAGGGTACGAGCAGTACTTC CASSTSGYEQYF TRBJ2-7 . TRBV19 .
TGTGCCAGCAGACCAGAACGTACCTCCTACAATGAGCAGTTCTTC CASRPERTSYNEQFF TRBJ2-1 . TRBV27 .
TGTGCCAGCAGCCCGCCAGGGTTAAATCAGCCCCAGCATTTT CASSPPGLNQPQHF TRBJ1-5 . TRBV28 .
TGTGCCAGCAGCCCGGGACAGATGAACACTGAAGCTTTCTTT CASSPGQMNTEAFF TRBJ1-1 TRBD1 TRBV5-4 .
TGTGCCAGCTGTCAGGGGGGTCGGGGAAATCAGCCCCAGCATTTT CASCQGGRGNQPQHF TRBJ1-5 TRBD1 TRBV28 .
TGTGCCAGCTCACCATACCAGGGGGACTTAGCTAACTATGGCTACACCTTC CASSPYQGDLANYGYTF TRBJ1-2 TRBD1 TRBV18 .
TGTGCCACCAGTCGTCCAGGGGCGATGAACACTGAAGCTTTCTTT CATSRPGAMNTEAFF TRBJ1-1 . TRBV24-1 .
TGTGCTAGTGGCAGAGAGGGCTATGGCTACACCTTC CASGREGYGYTF TRBJ1-2 . TRBV12-5 .